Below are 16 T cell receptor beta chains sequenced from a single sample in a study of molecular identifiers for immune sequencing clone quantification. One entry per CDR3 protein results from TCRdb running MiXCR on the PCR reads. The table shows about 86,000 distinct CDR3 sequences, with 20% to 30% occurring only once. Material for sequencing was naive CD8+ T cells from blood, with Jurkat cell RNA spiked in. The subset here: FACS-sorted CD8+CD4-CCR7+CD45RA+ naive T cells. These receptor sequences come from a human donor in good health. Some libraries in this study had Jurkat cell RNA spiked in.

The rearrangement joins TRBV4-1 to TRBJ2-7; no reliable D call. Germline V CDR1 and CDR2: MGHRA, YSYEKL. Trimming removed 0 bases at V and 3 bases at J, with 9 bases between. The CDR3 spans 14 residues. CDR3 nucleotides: TGCGCCAGCAGCCAAGATGTCGGGTTCTACGAGCAGTACTTC. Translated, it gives CASSQDVGFYEQYF.

This CDR3 is CASYPDGVGGYTF. For the CDR3, the DNA is TGTGCCAGTTACCCGGACGGGGTTGGCGGCTACACCTTC. This chain connects TRBV19 to TRBJ1-2; D remains unclear. The CDR3 extends over 13 amino acids. The V and J ends lost 8 bases and 8 bases respectively, with 18 bases between them. CDR1 and CDR2 from the germline V gene are LNHDA and SQIVND (reference sequence).

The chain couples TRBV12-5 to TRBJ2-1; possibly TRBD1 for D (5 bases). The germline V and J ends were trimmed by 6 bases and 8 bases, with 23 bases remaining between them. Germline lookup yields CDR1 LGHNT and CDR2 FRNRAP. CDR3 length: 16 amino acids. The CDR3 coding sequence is TGTGCTAGTGGCCAACCTGGCTGGGGCTCTGGCTATGAGCAGTTCTTC. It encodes CASGQPGWGSGYEQFF.

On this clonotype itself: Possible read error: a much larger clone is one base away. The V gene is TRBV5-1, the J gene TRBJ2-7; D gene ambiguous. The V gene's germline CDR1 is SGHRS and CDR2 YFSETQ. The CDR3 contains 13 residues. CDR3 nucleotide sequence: TGCGTCAGCAGCTTGGGCTGGGCCTACGAGCAGTACTTC. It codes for CVSSLGWAYEQYF.

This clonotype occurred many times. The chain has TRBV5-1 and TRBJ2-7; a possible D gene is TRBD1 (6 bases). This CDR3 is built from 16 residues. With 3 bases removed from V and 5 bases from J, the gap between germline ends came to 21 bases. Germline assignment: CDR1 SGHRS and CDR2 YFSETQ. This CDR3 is CASSSRTGWDKNEQYF. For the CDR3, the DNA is TGCGCCAGCAGCTCCCGCACAGGGTGGGACAAGAACGAGCAGTACTTC.

This CDR3 reads CSARSGGHEQFF. As DNA, the CDR3 is TGCAGTGCTAGATCGGGCGGCCATGAGCAGTTCTTC. This chain connects TRBV20-1 to TRBJ2-1; no firm D call. There are 12 residues in the CDR3. V was cut by 2 bases and J by 8 bases, with 10 bases left in between. Germline assignment: CDR1 DFQATT and CDR2 SNEGSKA (reference sequence).

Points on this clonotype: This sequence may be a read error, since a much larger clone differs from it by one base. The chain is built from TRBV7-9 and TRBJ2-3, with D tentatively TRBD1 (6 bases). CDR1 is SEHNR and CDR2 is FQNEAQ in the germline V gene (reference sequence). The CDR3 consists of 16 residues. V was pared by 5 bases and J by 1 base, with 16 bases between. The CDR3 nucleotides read TGTGCCAGCAGCCCACACAGGGTCGCGGGCACAGATACGCAGTATTTT. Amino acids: CASSPHRVAGTDTQYF.

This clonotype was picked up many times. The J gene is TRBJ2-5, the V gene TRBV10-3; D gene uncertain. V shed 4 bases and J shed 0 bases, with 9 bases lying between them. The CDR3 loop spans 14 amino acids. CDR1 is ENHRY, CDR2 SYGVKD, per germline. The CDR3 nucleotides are TGTGCCATCAGTGCGATGGAAAACCAAGAGACCCAGTACTTC. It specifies CAISAMENQETQYF.

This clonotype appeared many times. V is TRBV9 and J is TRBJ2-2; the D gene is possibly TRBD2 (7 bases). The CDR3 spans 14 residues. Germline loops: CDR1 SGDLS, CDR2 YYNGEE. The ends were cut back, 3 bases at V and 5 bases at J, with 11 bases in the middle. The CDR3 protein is CASSGGGDTGELFF. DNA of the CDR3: TGTGCCAGCAGCGGAGGGGGGGATACCGGGGAGCTGTTTTTT.

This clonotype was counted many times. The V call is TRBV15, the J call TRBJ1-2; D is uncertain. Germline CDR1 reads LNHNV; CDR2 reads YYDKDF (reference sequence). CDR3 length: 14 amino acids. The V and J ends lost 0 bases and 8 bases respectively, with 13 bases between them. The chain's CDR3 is CATSRDVLSIGYTF. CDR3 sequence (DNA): TGTGCCACCAGCAGAGATGTTCTATCTATCGGCTACACCTTC.

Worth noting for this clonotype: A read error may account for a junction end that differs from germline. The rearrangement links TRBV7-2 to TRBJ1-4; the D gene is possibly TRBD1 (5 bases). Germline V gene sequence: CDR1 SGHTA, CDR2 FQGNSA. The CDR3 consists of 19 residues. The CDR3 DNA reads TGTGCCAGCAGCTTAGGGGGCTATGGGCTCGGCGAGGAGTATGAAAACCTGTTTTTT. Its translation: CASSLGGYGLGEEYENLFF.

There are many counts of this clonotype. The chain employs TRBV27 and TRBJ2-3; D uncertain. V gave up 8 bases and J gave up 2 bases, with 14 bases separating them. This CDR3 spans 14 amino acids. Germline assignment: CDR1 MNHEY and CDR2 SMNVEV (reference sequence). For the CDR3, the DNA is TGTGCCAGCGGCCCTCAGAGTTACACAGATACGCAGTATTTT. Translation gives CASGPQSYTDTQYF.

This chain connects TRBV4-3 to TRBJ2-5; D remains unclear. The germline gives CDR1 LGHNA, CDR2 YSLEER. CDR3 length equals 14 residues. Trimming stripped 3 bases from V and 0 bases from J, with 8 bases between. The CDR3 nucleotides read TGCGCCAGCAGCCAGTCAGGTGACCAAGAGACCCAGTACTTC. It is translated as CASSQSGDQETQYF.

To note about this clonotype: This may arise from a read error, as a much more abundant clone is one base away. This CDR3 is CASSIYGQSSQPQHF. The DNA for the CDR3 is TGTGCCAGTAGTATATATGGACAGAGCAGTCAGCCCCAGCATTTT. The rearrangement uses TRBV19 and TRBJ1-5; weak D call: TRBD1 (6 bases). This CDR3 region has 15 residues. Per the germline V gene, CDR1 is LNHDA and CDR2 is SQIVND (reference sequence).

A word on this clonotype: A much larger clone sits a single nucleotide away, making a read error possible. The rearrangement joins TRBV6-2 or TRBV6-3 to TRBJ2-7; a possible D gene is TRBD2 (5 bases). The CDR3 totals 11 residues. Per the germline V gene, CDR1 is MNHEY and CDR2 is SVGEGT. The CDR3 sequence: CVSSEGHEQYF. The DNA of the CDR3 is TGTGTCAGCAGCGAGGGCCACGAGCAGTACTTC.

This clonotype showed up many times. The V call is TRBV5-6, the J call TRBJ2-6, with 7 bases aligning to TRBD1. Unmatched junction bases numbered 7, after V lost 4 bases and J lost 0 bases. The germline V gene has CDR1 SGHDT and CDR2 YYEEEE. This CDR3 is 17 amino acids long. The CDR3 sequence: CASSPGTVSSGANVLTF. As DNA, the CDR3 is TGTGCCAGCAGCCCAGGGACAGTAAGCTCTGGGGCCAACGTCCTGACTTTC.